These 20 T cell receptor beta chains were all obtained from the same sample, sequenced in a study of blood T cell repertoires in COVID-19. The data were produced by immunoSEQ multiplex PCR, yet TCRdb's version contains in-frame clones alone and is incomplete. The sample lists more than 350,000 clones; more than 75% were seen once. The sequenced sample was peripheral blood. These receptors originate from a woman in her thirties with COVID-19, enrolled during active disease.

This rearrangement joins TRBV5-1 to TRBJ1-1; tentatively, D is TRBD1 (6 bases). Per the germline V gene, CDR1 is SGHRS and CDR2 is YFSETQ. The CDR3 length is 12 residues. The V and J ends lost 2 bases and 8 bases respectively, with 10 bases between them. The DNA for the CDR3 is TGCGCCAGCAGCTTTGCGGGGGGCGAAGCTTTCTTT. This codes for CASSFAGGEAFF.

V usage is TRBV2 and J usage is TRBJ2-1, with 12 bases lining up with TRBD2. The CDR3 extends over 15 amino acids. The germline gives CDR1 SNHLY, CDR2 FYNNEI. The V segment lost 6 bases and the J segment 7 bases; nucleotides outside the gene matches: 7. The CDR3 reads CASRPGLAGRNEQFF. CDR3 sequence (DNA): TGTGCCAGCAGGCCCGGACTAGCGGGAAGGAATGAGCAGTTCTTC.

CDR3 amino acids: CASSYRRASETYEQYF. Here the CDR3 DNA reads TGTGCCAGCAGCTACCGTAGAGCGAGCGAGACCTACGAGCAGTACTTC. The chain recombines TRBV3-1 (or the pseudogene TRBV3-2) with TRBJ2-7; D gene ambiguous. This CDR3 has 16 amino acids. Germline CDR1 is LGHDT and CDR2 is YNNKEL (reference sequence). The germline V and J ends were trimmed by 5 bases and 2 bases, with 19 bases remaining between them.

Details on this clone: The sample carries other DNA sequences with the same CDR3. The chain has TRBV2 and TRBJ2-1; perhaps TRBD1 as D (5 bases). The CDR3 is 12 residues long. Trimming shortened V by 4 bases and J by 4 bases, and 5 bases separated the two germline ends. Germline V gives CDR1 SNHLY, CDR2 FYNNEI. The CDR3 sequence: CASSAGYNEQFF. The DNA for the CDR3 is TGTGCCAGCAGTGCAGGGTACAATGAGCAGTTCTTC.

This clone is a singleton in its sample. The rearrangement joins TRBV28 to TRBJ2-1; 9 bases match TRBD1. CDR3 length equals 15 residues. The V and J ends lost 2 bases and 4 bases, in that order; junction bases with no gene match: 3. Germline V gives CDR1 MDHEN, CDR2 SYDVKM. The CDR3 region has the DNA TGTGCCAGCAGTTTAAGGGACAGGGTTTACAATGAGCAGTTCTTC. Protein sequence: CASSLRDRVYNEQFF.

The genes are TRBV11-2 and TRBJ1-5, with D possibly matching TRBD1 (5 bases). Trimming stripped 5 bases from V and 5 bases from J, with 16 bases between. Germline loops: CDR1 SGHAT, CDR2 FQNNGV. The CDR3 is 15 residues long. The CDR3 loop reads CASSLWGGLDQPQHF. In DNA, the CDR3 is TGTGCCAGCAGCCTATGGGGGGGGTTGGATCAGCCCCAGCATTTT.

The V and J genes are TRBV4-2 and TRBJ2-3; D is unclear. Germline lookup yields CDR1 LGHNA and CDR2 YNFKEQ. The CDR3 extends over 14 amino acids. Trimming left V 1 base short and J 3 bases short, with 8 bases between. DNA for the CDR3: TGTGCCAGCAGCCAAGGGAGTTGGACAGATACGCAGTATTTT. It specifies CASSQGSWTDTQYF.

The rearrangement links TRBV9 to TRBJ2-5, with 8 bases aligning to TRBD2. The CDR3 spans 16 residues. V lost 3 bases and J lost 2; bases outside the gene matches: 9. CDR1 SGDLS and CDR2 YYNGEE come from the germline V gene. DNA for the CDR3: TGTGCCAGCAGCGCGGGACTAGATTTATTACAAGAGACCCAGTACTTC. Its protein product is CASSAGLDLLQETQYF.

This clone came up once. The chain carries TRBV7-9 and TRBJ2-2; 8 bases agree with TRBD1. Germline loops: CDR1 SEHNR, CDR2 FQNEAQ (reference sequence). The CDR3 contains 14 residues. V was pared by 5 bases and J by 6 bases, with 5 bases of the junction left unmatched. CDR3 nucleotide sequence: TGTGCCAGCAGCCCAGACAGGGGAGCCGGGGAGCTGTTTTTT. Its translation is CASSPDRGAGELFF.

This clone was seen a few times. Different DNA sequences within this sample yield the same CDR3. This chain connects TRBV28 to TRBJ2-7; no clear D. Trimming took 1 base from V and 7 from J, leaving 5 bases between them. CDR1 and CDR2 from the germline V gene are MDHEN and SYDVKM. The CDR3 runs 11 residues. The DNA for the CDR3 is TGTGCCAGCAGTTTATCGGGTGAGCAGTACTTC. Residues: CASSLSGEQYF.

The chain employs TRBV4-1 and TRBJ1-5; 12 bases map to TRBD1. Germline V CDR1 and CDR2: MGHRA, YSYEKL. V lost 3 bases to trimming and J lost 1 base; unmatched junction nucleotides: 7. The CDR3 extends over 18 amino acids. The CDR3 is CASSQGDRGRDSNQPQHF. CDR3 DNA: TGCGCCAGCAGCCAGGGGGACAGGGGGCGCGACAGCAATCAGCCCCAGCATTTT.

This rearrangement joins TRBV7-2 to TRBJ2-2, with a weak D call TRBD2 (5 bases). Per germline, CDR1 SGHTA and CDR2 FQGNSA. This CDR3 has 14 amino acids. Trimming pared 3 bases from V and 3 bases from J, leaving 8 bases between. The CDR3 sequence is CASSFWGDTGELFF. DNA for the CDR3: TGTGCCAGCAGCTTCTGGGGAGACACCGGGGAGCTGTTTTTT.

The CDR3 protein is CASSDSWGSQFF. Written as DNA, the CDR3 is TGTGCCAGCAGTGACTCATGGGGCAGTCAGTTCTTC. The V gene is TRBV6-4, the J gene TRBJ2-1, with D maybe TRBD1 (5 bases). Trimming left V 0 bases short and J 13 bases short, with 10 bases between. Germline V CDR1 and CDR2: MRHNA, SNTAGT. The CDR3 loop spans 12 amino acids.

V usage is TRBV4-2 and J usage is TRBJ2-1; D is unclear. Germline loops: CDR1 LGHNA, CDR2 YNFKEQ. The CDR3 runs to 13 residues. V was trimmed by 4 bases and J by 7 bases, leaving 11 bases between them. This CDR3 is CASSPPGWNEQFF. The CDR3 DNA sequence: TGTGCCAGCAGCCCCCCCGGGTGGAATGAGCAGTTCTTC.

The chain recombines TRBV7-3 with TRBJ2-1; TRBD2 matches at 11 bases. Germline CDR1 is SGHTA and CDR2 is FQGTGA. J gave up 5 bases and V 5 bases, and 8 bases lay outside the gene matches. CDR3 length: 16 residues. CDR3 protein: CASSPSGTSGNNEQFF. CDR3 bases: TGTGCCAGCAGCCCATCCGGGACTAGCGGAAACAATGAGCAGTTCTTC.

This chain links TRBV19 with TRBJ1-5; 7 bases fit TRBD1. The CDR3 is 14 residues long. Germline CDR1 is LNHDA and CDR2 is SQIVND (reference sequence). V gave up 6 bases and J gave up 4 bases; unmatched junction bases: 6. The CDR3 loop reads CASSQGQANQPQHF. The CDR3 region has the DNA TGTGCCAGTAGCCAAGGACAGGCAAATCAGCCCCAGCATTTT. Full variable domain (outside the CDR3, taken from reference TRBV19 and TRBJ1-5): DGGITQSPKYLFRKEGQNVTLSCEQNLNHDAMYWYRQDPGQGLRLIYYSQIVNDFQKGDIAEGYSVSREKKESFPLTVTSAQKNPTAFYLCASSQGQANQPQHFGDGTRLSIL.

A single count supports this clone. CDR3 in DNA: TGTGCCACCTGGGACCGGGGGACAGGACGTGACAATGAGCAGTTCTTC. It yields the protein CATWDRGTGRDNEQFF. The chain links TRBV27 to TRBJ2-1; TRBD1 matches 8 bases. V gave up 10 bases and J gave up 5 bases; unmatched junction bases: 16. This CDR3 has 16 amino acids. Germline lookup yields CDR1 MNHEY and CDR2 SMNVEV (reference sequence).

CDR3: CASSLAGRRYF. The CDR3 nucleotides read TGCGCCAGCAGCTTGGCGGGGAGGCGATACTTC. This chain connects TRBV5-1 to TRBJ2-7; perhaps TRBD2 as D (6 bases). CDR3 size: 11 residues. Germline lookup yields CDR1 SGHRS and CDR2 YFSETQ. V was trimmed by 0 bases and J by 13 bases, leaving 11 bases between them.

The chain employs TRBV7-9 and TRBJ1-4; 7 bases line up with TRBD1. Germline CDR1 is SEHNR and CDR2 is FQNEAQ (reference sequence). The CDR3 spans 12 residues. V shed 8 bases, J shed 7 bases, and the junction held 4 bases outside the gene matches. CDR3: CASGGQIEKLFF. The DNA for the CDR3 is TGTGCCAGCGGGGGACAGATTGAAAAACTGTTTTTT.

V usage is TRBV5-1 and J usage is TRBJ2-3; D not certain. The V gene's germline CDR1 is SGHRS and CDR2 YFSETQ. The V and J ends lost 4 bases and 0 bases respectively, with 9 bases between them. The CDR3 is 14 residues long. In DNA form, the CDR3 reads TGCGCCAGCAGCCCAGGCGCTAGCACAGATACGCAGTATTTT. Encoded protein: CASSPGASTDTQYF.